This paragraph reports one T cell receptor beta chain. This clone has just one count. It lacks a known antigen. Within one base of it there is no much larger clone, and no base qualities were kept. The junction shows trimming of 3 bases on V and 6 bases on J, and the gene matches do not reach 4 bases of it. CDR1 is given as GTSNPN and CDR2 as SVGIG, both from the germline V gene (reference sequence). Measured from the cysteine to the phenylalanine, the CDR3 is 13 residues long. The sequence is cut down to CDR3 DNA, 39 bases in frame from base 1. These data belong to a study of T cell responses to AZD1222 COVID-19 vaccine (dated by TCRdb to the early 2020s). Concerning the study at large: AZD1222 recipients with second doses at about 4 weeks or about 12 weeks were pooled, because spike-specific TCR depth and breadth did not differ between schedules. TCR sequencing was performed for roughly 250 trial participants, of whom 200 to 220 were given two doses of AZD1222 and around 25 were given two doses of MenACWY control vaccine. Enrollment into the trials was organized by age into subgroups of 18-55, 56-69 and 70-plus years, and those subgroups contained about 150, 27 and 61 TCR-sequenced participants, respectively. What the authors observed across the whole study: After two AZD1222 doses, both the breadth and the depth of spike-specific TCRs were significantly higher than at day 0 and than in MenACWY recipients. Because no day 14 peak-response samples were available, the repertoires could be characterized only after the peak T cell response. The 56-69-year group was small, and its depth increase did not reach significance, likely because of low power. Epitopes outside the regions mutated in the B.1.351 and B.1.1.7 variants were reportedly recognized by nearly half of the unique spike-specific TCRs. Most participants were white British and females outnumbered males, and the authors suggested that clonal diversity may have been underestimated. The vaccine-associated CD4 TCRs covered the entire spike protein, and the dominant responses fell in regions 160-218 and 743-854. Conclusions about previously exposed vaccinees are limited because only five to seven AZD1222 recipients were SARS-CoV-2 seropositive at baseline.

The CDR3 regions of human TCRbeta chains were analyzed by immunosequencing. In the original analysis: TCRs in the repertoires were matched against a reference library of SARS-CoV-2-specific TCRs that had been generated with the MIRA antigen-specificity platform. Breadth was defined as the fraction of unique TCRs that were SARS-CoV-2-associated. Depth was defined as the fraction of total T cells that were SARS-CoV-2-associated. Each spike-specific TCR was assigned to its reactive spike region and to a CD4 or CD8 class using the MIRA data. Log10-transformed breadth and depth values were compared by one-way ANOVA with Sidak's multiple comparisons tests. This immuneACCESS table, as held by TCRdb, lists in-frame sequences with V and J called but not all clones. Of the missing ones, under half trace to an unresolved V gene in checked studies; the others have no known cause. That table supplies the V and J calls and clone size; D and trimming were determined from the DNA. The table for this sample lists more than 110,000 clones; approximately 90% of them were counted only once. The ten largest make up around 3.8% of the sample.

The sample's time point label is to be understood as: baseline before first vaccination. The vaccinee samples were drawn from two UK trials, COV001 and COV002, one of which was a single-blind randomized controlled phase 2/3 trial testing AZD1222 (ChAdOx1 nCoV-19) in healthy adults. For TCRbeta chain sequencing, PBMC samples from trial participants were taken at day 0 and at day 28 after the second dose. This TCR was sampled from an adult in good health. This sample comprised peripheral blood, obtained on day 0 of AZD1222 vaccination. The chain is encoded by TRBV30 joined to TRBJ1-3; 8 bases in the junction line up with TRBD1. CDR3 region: CAWRFQGANTIYF. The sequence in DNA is TGTGCCTGGAGATTCCAGGGGGCAAACACCATATATTTT.